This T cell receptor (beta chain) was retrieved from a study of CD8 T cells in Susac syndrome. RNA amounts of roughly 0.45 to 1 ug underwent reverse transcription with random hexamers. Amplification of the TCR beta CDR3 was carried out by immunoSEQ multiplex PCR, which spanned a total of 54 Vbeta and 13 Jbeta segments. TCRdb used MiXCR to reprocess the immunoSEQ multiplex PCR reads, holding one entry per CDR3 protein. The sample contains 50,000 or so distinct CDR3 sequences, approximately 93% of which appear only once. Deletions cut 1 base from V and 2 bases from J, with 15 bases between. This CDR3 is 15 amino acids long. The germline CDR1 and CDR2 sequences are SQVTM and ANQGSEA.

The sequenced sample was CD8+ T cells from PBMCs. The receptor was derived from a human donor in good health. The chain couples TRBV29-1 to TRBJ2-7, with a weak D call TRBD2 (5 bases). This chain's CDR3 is CSVEGRGESPYEQYF. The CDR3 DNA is TGCAGCGTTGAAGGACGGGGAGAGAGCCCCTACGAGCAGTACTTC.